A selection of T cell receptor beta chains follows, all from one sample in a study of blood T cell repertoires in COVID-19. Produced via immunoSEQ multiplex PCR; TCRdb's table is partial and in-frame only. The table shows about 200,000 clones, with approximately 86% occurring only once. Sequences were obtained from PBMCs or T cells enriched from blood (not recorded which). All receptors derive from a woman under 40 who had been exposed to COVID-19. Both conserved end residues are part of each CDR3. D genes are given only for firm matches. Size values are once, few and many counts, or a class for expanded clones, and some rows have none.

NA | TRBJ1-1 | NA | TRBV11-3 | TGTGCCAGCAGTCAGACTCCGAACACTGAAGCTTTCTTT | CASSQTPNTEAFF
TRBD2 | TRBJ2-1 | NA | TRBV27 | TGTGCCAGCACCCAAGCGGGGGGGAGCTCCTACAATGAGCAGTTCTTC | CASTQAGGSSYNEQFF
NA | TRBJ2-3 | NA | TRBV5-1 | TGCGCCAGCAGCTGGGACTCCTTCAATACGCAGTATTTT | CASSWDSFNTQYF
TRBD1 | TRBJ1-2 | once | TRBV9 | TGTGCCAGCAGTTCAGGGGGCTATGGCTACACCTTC | CASSSGGYGYTF
NA | TRBJ2-7 | NA | TRBV20-1 | TGCAGTGCTAGACTTAGCTACGAGCAGTACTTC | CSARLSYEQYF
NA | TRBJ2-1 | NA | TRBV21-1 | TGTGCCAGCAGCAACTATCGGGGGGGCTCTCCTATTACCTACAATGAGCAGTTCTTC | CASSNYRGGSPITYNEQFF
NA | TRBJ1-1 | NA | TRBV7-8 | TGTGCCAGCAGCTTGCAGGGCTGGAACACTGAAGCTTTCTTT | CASSLQGWNTEAFF
NA | TRBJ1-3 | NA | TRBV4-1 | TGCGCCAGCAGGCCGGAGGGAGAGTTAGGAAACACCATATATTTT | CASRPEGELGNTIYF
NA | TRBJ1-5 | NA | TRBV6-1 | TGTGCCAGCAGTGACCCTACGGGGTATCAGCCCCAGCATTTT | CASSDPTGYQPQHF
TRBD1 | TRBJ1-1 | few | TRBV18 | TGTGCCAGCTCAACAGGGGGAACGGGAACTGAAGCTTTCTTT | CASSTGGTGTEAFF
TRBD1 | TRBJ1-2 | NA | TRBV2 | TGTGCCAGCAGCCAGGGGGAGAGCTATGGCTACACCTTC | CASSQGESYGYTF
NA | TRBJ2-2 | NA | TRBV5-1 | TGCGCCAGCAGCTTTTGGGCCTCAGACGGGGAGCTGTTTTTT | CASSFWASDGELFF
NA | TRBJ2-1 | NA | TRBV28 | TGTGCCAGCCGTAACCCAGTAACCTCCTACAATGAGCAGTTCTTC | CASRNPVTSYNEQFF
TRBD1 | TRBJ1-6 | NA | TRBV27 | TGTGCCAGCAGTTACCGGACAGGGGGCTTGGGTTCACCCCTCCACTTT | CASSYRTGGLGSPLHF
TRBD1 | TRBJ1-6 | NA | TRBV6-5 | TGTGCCAGCAGTTTGCGTGACAGGGTCCCTTCACCCCTCCACTTT | CASSLRDRVPSPLHF
NA | TRBJ2-1 | few | TRBV6-5 | TGTGCCAGCAGTTACAGCAGGGGCGGATACAATGAGCAGTTCTTC | CASSYSRGGYNEQFF
TRBD2 | TRBJ2-1 | NA | TRBV7-6 | TGTGCCAGCAGCTTGGAGCGGGGGCGGTGGCGGAATGAGCAGTTCTTC | CASSLERGRWRNEQFF
TRBD1 | TRBJ2-7 | NA | TRBV19 | TGTGCCAGTAGTCCCGACAGGGGGGTGTACGAGCAGTACTTC | CASSPDRGVYEQYF
TRBD2 | TRBJ2-3 | NA | TRBV3-1/TRBV3-2 | TGTGCCAGCAGCCAGGGGGAGGGGACGCAGTATTTT | CASSQGEGTQYF
TRBD1 | TRBJ2-3 | NA | TRBV11-1 | TGTGCCAGCAGCCCTAGGACAGGATCAAGGAATACGCAGTATTTT | CASSPRTGSRNTQYF
NA | TRBJ2-1 | NA | TRBV29-1 | TGCAGCGTTCCGGGGGGCAGTGGGGAGCAGTTCTTC | CSVPGGSGEQFF
NA | TRBJ2-7 | NA | TRBV7-2 | TGTGCCAGCAGCTTAGATTGGCGGGGAGCCTCCTACGAGCAGTACTTC | CASSLDWRGASYEQYF
NA | TRBJ2-3 | NA | TRBV10-3 | TGTGCCATCAGCGACAGGACAGATACGCAGTATTTT | CAISDRTDTQYF
NA | TRBJ1-2 | NA | TRBV12-5 | TGTGCTAGTGGTTTGACAGGGTATGGCTACACCTTC | CASGLTGYGYTF
NA | TRBJ1-1 | NA | TRBV20-1 | TGCAGTGCTAGTAGGGGCTCGCCGGGGAACACTGAAGCTTTCTTT | CSASRGSPGNTEAFF
NA | TRBJ2-7 | once | TRBV29-1 | TGCAGCGTGCGGACAGCCTCCTACGAGCAGTACTTC | CSVRTASYEQYF
TRBD1 | TRBJ2-1 | NA | TRBV6-5 | TGTGCCAGCAGTTCGGGGACAGGGATCAATGAGCAGTTCTTC | CASSSGTGINEQFF
TRBD1 | TRBJ2-1 | NA | TRBV24-1 | TGTGCCACCAGCCCCGGACAGGGGGGATACAATGAGCAGTTCTTC | CATSPGQGGYNEQFF
NA | TRBJ1-5 | NA | TRBV7-2 | TGTGCCAGCAGCTTAGAAAGTGGAGATCAGCCCCAGCATTTT | CASSLESGDQPQHF
TRBD1 | TRBJ1-4 | NA | TRBV7-8 | TGTGCCAGCAGCCTAGGACAGGGTTACGAAAAACTGTTTTTT | CASSLGQGYEKLFF
TRBD2 | TRBJ2-1 | NA | TRBV7-3 | TGTGCCAGCAGCCCAGGGCCGAGCGGGGGGACCAATGAGCAGTTCTTC | CASSPGPSGGTNEQFF
TRBD1 | TRBJ1-6 | NA | TRBV2 | TGTGCCAGCAGGGGTCCGCCGGGACAGGGGGCATCACCCCTCCACTTT | CASRGPPGQGASPLHF
NA | TRBJ1-2 | NA | TRBV5-1 | TGCGCCAGCAGCCCTGGGCTATATGGCTACACCTTC | CASSPGLYGYTF
NA | TRBJ1-5 | few | TRBV12-2 | TGTGCAAGTCGCCCCAGGACAGGGCTTAAAAATCAGCCCCAGCATTTT | CASRPRTGLKNQPQHF
NA | TRBJ2-3 | NA | TRBV10-1 | TGCGCCAGCAGTGTCGGGCGGGGTAGCACAGATACGCAGTATTTT | CASSVGRGSTDTQYF
TRBD1 | TRBJ2-2 | NA | TRBV29-1 | TGCAGCGTTGGGACAGGACGGCGGCTGTTTTTT | CSVGTGRRLFF
TRBD2 | TRBJ2-7 | NA | TRBV13 | TGTGCCAGCAGCCCTGGACTAGCGGGGCACTACGAGCAGTACTTC | CASSPGLAGHYEQYF
NA | TRBJ1-3 | NA | TRBV6-1 | TGTGCCAGCAGTGAAACTACGTTGGTGACCTCTGGAAACACCATATATTTT | CASSETTLVTSGNTIYF
NA | TRBJ2-3 | NA | TRBV27 | TGTGCCAGCAGTTCCGGGACACCCTGGGCAGATACGCAGTATTTT | CASSSGTPWADTQYF
TRBD1 | TRBJ2-1 | NA | TRBV15 | TGTGCCACCAGCAGCGGACAGGCCGCCTACAATGAGCAGTTCTTC | CATSSGQAAYNEQFF